The 14 T cell receptor beta chains below were found in one sample sequenced in a study of cytomegalovirus exposure and HLA in healthy donors. Primers: 60 Vbeta forward and 13 Jbeta reverse. This table comes from immunoSEQ multiplex PCR, and its TCRdb copy is limited to in-frame clones, with some not included. The listing contains 150,000 to 200,000 clones. The sequenced sample consisted of PBMCs. The receptors shown here come from a man under 40 in good health and CMV-seronegative.

This chain uses TRBV29-1 with TRBJ2-2; 16 positions match TRBD2. The V segment lost 6 bases and the J segment 6 bases; nucleotides outside the gene matches: 4. The CDR3 is made up of 15 amino acids. Germline CDR1 is SQVTM and CDR2 is ANQGSEA. CDR3 nucleotide sequence: TGCAGCGTGGGGGGACTAGCGGGAGGGCCCGGGGAGCTGTTTTTT. It translates to CSVGGLAGGPGELFF.

The chain employs TRBV7-2 and TRBJ2-3; D is perhaps TRBD2 (6 bases). V was cut by 2 bases and J by 6 bases, with 18 bases left in between. The CDR3 consists of 16 residues. Germline values: CDR1 SGHTA, CDR2 FQGNSA. The DNA for the CDR3 is TGTGCCAGCAGCTTATTGGCGGGGCTAGCTACCGATACGCAGTATTTT. As protein: CASSLLAGLATDTQYF. The complete variable domain, with remaining parts taken from reference TRBV7-2 and TRBJ2-3, reads GAGVSQSPSNKVTEKGKDVELRCDPISGHTALYWYRQSLGQGLEFLIYFQGNSAPDKSGLPSDRFSAERTGGSVSTLTIQRTQQEDSAVYLCASSLLAGLATDTQYFGPGTRLTVL.

V gene TRBV19 combines with J gene TRBJ1-5; a weak D match, TRBD1 (5 bases). V shed 7 bases and J shed 4 bases, with 11 bases lying between them. CDR3 size: 13 residues. Germline loops: CDR1 LNHDA, CDR2 SQIVND (reference sequence). In DNA, the CDR3 is TGTGCCAGTAACCTCGCAGGGAATCAGCCCCAGCATTTT. Residues: CASNLAGNQPQHF.

The chain uses TRBV6-6 and TRBJ2-7; D is perhaps TRBD1 (6 bases). The CDR3 runs to 15 residues. Trimming cost V 0 bases and J 4 bases, with 13 bases left between them. CDR1 and CDR2 (germline): MNHNY, SVGAGI (reference sequence). The CDR3 sequence: CASSYSGQGIYEQYF. DNA for the CDR3: TGTGCCAGCAGTTACTCGGGGCAGGGGATTTACGAGCAGTACTTC.

The chain employs TRBV11-2 and TRBJ1-2; 9 bases align to TRBD1. Germline V gives CDR1 SGHAT, CDR2 FQNNGV. V dropped 1 base and J dropped 8; count of bases not matched to a gene: 5. This CDR3 spans 14 amino acids. CDR3 bases: TGTGCCAGCAGCTTAGCCGGACAGGGGCTGGGCTACACCTTC. This sequence encodes CASSLAGQGLGYTF.

The V gene is TRBV5-1, the J gene TRBJ2-1, with 10 bases fitting TRBD1. The V segment lost 6 bases and the J segment 6 bases; nucleotides outside the gene matches: 15. This CDR3 is built from 17 residues. Germline loops: CDR1 SGHRS, CDR2 YFSETQ. The CDR3 coding sequence is TGCGCCAGCACCGATCGGTTCCGGGACAGGGGTCTCAATGAGCAGTTCTTC. Translating gives CASTDRFRDRGLNEQFF.

This sequence joins TRBV11-2 and TRBJ1-5; 8 positions agree with TRBD1. There are 15 residues in the CDR3. The J segment lost 4 bases and the V segment lost 3 bases, leaving 5 bases of the junction unmatched. Germline CDR1 and CDR2: SGHAT and FQNNGV. In nucleotides, the CDR3 is TGTGCCAGCAGCTTGGGACAGGTCCCAAATCAGCCCCAGCATTTT. Its protein product is CASSLGQVPNQPQHF. Based on the CDR3 plus reference TRBV11-2 and TRBJ1-5, the full variable domain is EAGVAQSPRYKIIEKRQSVAFWCNPISGHATLYWYQQILGQGPKLLIQFQNNGVVDDSQLPKDRFSAERLKGVDSTLKIQPAKLEDSAVYLCASSLGQVPNQPQHFGDGTRLSIL.

The chain joins TRBV25-1 to TRBJ2-7; 13 bases are shared with TRBD2. The J segment lost 2 bases and the V segment lost 1 base, leaving 2 bases of the junction unmatched. CDR3 length: 16 residues. Germline CDR1 and CDR2: MGHDK and SYGVNS. The CDR3 nucleotides read TGTGCCAGCAGTGAATGGACTAGCGGGAGCACCTACGAGCAGTACTTC. It is translated as CASSEWTSGSTYEQYF.

This CDR3 is CASSLLADLSLQYF. CDR3 sequence (DNA): TGTGCCAGCAGCTTACTAGCCGATCTTTCACTGCAGTACTTC. This chain links TRBV7-9 with TRBJ2-5; D is possibly TRBD2 (5 bases). Germline assignment: CDR1 SEHNR and CDR2 FQNEAQ (reference sequence). V lost 2 bases, J lost 11 bases, and 18 bases lay in between. This CDR3 has 14 residues.

The rearrangement joins TRBV18 to TRBJ2-5; D perhaps matches TRBD2 (6 bases). The V gene's germline CDR1 is KGHSH and CDR2 LQKENI. There are 14 residues in the CDR3. V shed 6 bases and J shed 2 bases, with 13 bases lying between them. CDR3 DNA: TGTGCCAGCTCCCCATACGGGGGACAAGAGACCCAGTACTTC. It encodes CASSPYGGQETQYF.

The V gene is TRBV9, the J gene TRBJ2-3; 12 positions agree with TRBD2. Trimming took 6 bases from V and 4 from J; bases not matched to a gene: 18. Germline V CDR1 and CDR2: SGDLS, YYNGEE. This CDR3 has 19 amino acids. CDR3 sequence: CASNPGGGWLAGGADTQYF. The DNA for the CDR3 is TGTGCCAGCAACCCGGGGGGGGGCTGGCTAGCGGGAGGGGCAGATACGCAGTATTTT. The entire variable domain, with the rest obtained from reference TRBV9 and TRBJ2-3, is as follows: DSGVTQTPKHLITATGQRVTLRCSPRSGDLSVYWYQQSLDQGLQFLIQYYNGEERAKGNILERFSAQQFPDLHSELNLSSLELGDSALYFCASNPGGGWLAGGADTQYFGPGTRLTVL.

This chain connects TRBV30 to TRBJ2-7; D gene ambiguous. In germline, CDR1 is GTSNPN, CDR2 SVGIG (reference sequence). This CDR3 has 11 amino acids. The V and J ends lost 0 bases and 7 bases respectively, with 7 bases between them. The CDR3 region has the DNA TGTGCCTGGAGTGTAACCGGGGAGCAGTACTTC. This codes for CAWSVTGEQYF.

The chain carries TRBV9 and TRBJ1-6; a possible D gene is TRBD1 (5 bases). Trimming removed 1 base at V and 9 bases at J, with 14 bases between. Germline-derived CDR1 and CDR2 are SGDLS and YYNGEE. This CDR3 is built from 15 residues. For the CDR3, the DNA is TGTGCCAGCAGCGTATTCGGACAAGGGGTTTCACCCCTCCACTTT. It is translated as CASSVFGQGVSPLHF.

The chain has TRBV2 and TRBJ2-7; TRBD1 might be the D (5 bases). Trimming stripped 7 bases from V and 7 bases from J, with 20 bases between. This CDR3 has 14 amino acids. Per the germline V gene, CDR1 is SNHLY and CDR2 is FYNNEI. CDR3 residues: CASTSQGYDLEQYF. Here the CDR3 DNA reads TGTGCCAGCACCTCTCAGGGCTACGATTTGGAGCAGTACTTC.